The source of this TCR beta chain is a study of patients and donors after allogeneic stem cell transplantation. CDR1 is SGHKS and CDR2 is YYEKEE in the germline V gene (reference sequence). This CDR3 is built from 14 residues. V was clipped by 2 bases and J by 5 bases, with 13 bases between them. TCRdb redid the calling of the RT-PCR reads with MiXCR, one entry per CDR3 protein. The profile covers about 410,000 distinct CDR3 sequences, with around 16% appearing a single time and over 6% taken by the ten largest. This clonotype showed up just a few times. Sample: blood, either unsorted or a sorted T cell fraction (not recorded which). J is TRBJ2-5 and V is TRBV5-5; D uncertain. This receptor was obtained from a human donor who was either an allogeneic HSCT recipient or a stem cell or donor lymphocyte infusion donor (not recorded which). It is not recorded whose cells these are; they may come from a transplant donor. Here the CDR3 reads CASSFDTGLETQYF. CDR3 bases: TGTGCCAGCAGCTTCGACACCGGCTTGGAGACCCAGTACTTC.